This T cell receptor beta chain was obtained from a study of cytomegalovirus exposure and HLA in healthy donors (dated 2017 in TCRdb). Looking at the study overall: An earlier analysis of some 550 of the donors reported about 250 Gb of sequence data and 117 million unique TCR beta sequences from around 200 million T cells. An early release that covered approximately 600 HLA-typed donors contained about 300 gigabases of sequencing data and around 85 million unique TCR sequences. In addition to the first cohort of roughly 670 subjects, a separate validation cohort of under 150 different subjects was used. An earlier analysis of some 600 of the donors applied high-throughput TCR beta sequencing to assess whether each TCR beta V gene segment acted as functional or pseudogenic. The study used immunosequencing to profile the T cell repertoires of around 600 subjects and linked those repertoires to cytomegalovirus serostatus. A later genetic analysis used genome-wide SNP genotypes for about 65% of the roughly 700 donors, treating that subset as a discovery cohort. HLA typing included class I and class II loci at four-digit resolution. In a later analysis, previously published TCR beta repertoires from 666 donors were re-analyzed and high-resolution HLA genotyping was added so that TCR occurrence patterns could be studied. Among some 410 genotyped donors of the cohort, an average of around 240,000 unique TCR beta nucleotide sequences were sequenced per donor, around 20% of them non-productive. A handful of DR-DQ haplotypes were treated as single units for association and clustering because of strong linkage in the cohort. Every discovery cohort repertoire had been produced on one sequencing platform. The study combined high-throughput TCR immunosequencing, statistical association of individual TCRs with disease status, and machine learning to predict cytomegalovirus infection status. The genetic ancestry cluster associated with self-reported Caucasian donors included 81% of the roughly 400 genotyped donors. The later analysis used no new phenotypic data to find candidate immune exposures, relying instead on TCR beta sequences and their occurrence across donors. Donor age, sex, ethnicity and CMV serostatus were compiled together with the repertoire data. The aim of the study was to test whether cataloging public T cell receptors could identify signatures of past pathogen exposure. Typing coverage differed by locus: A, B, C, DRB1 and DQB1 were typed in roughly 620-640 donors, DQA1 in approximately 520, DPA1 in 600 to 610, and DPB1 in 450 to 490.

The cohort consisted of 670 or so healthy bone marrow donors. At the time of sampling, every cohort member was nominally healthy, though immune exposures that went unrecorded were likely present. The donor tested CMV seronegative and was one of the 352 seronegative cohort members. Every donor gave a peripheral blood sample, and the peripheral blood mononuclear cells from that sample were used for TCR beta sequencing. The Qiagen DNeasy Blood Extraction Kit was used to extract genomic DNA from the blood cell samples. Study-wide conclusions, independent of this receptor: Broadly in line with IMGT annotations, most TCR beta V segments showed up in productive rearrangements about 90% or about 30% of the time in an earlier analysis of under 700 of the donors. Around 16 rarely observed V segments, including chromosome 9 orphons, were excluded from the earlier analysis of approximately 500 of the donors because counts were too low. While some public TCRs were present in many individuals, most TCR sequences turned up only very rarely across donors. The cohort was sequenced for TCR beta chains only, and without alpha or paired-chain data the features that could be detected were limited. In a later analysis, the rate of TCR association differed among HLA loci, with DRB1 alleles having the most associated TCRs and HLA-C alleles having the fewest. In vitro tests confirmed that a few of the cytomegalovirus-associated TCR beta chains recognize cytomegalovirus antigens. Compared with equally common non-associated chains, HLA-associated TCR beta chains in a later analysis were more clonally expanded and had lower generation probabilities. Correlated functional status among segregating V segments might be attributable to linkage disequilibrium, but an unknown experimental factor could not be ruled out. The 87-base-pair reads could not distinguish some IMGT-functional V segments, including TRBV6-2 and TRBV6-3, so those segments were excluded. According to a later analysis, most CMV-associated TCR beta chains appeared to be HLA-restricted, and the HLA associations seemed to be driven largely by CMV exposure. In a later analysis, several top co-occurrence clusters were reported to appear linked to parvovirus B19, influenza, CMV and Epstein-Barr virus. According to a later genetic analysis, donors in an Asian-associated ancestry cluster had fewer N-insertions in productive TCRs than the roughly 700-donor mean. At a false discovery rate of 0.05, a later analysis linked 16,951 TCR beta sequences to specific HLA alleles. HLA typing was unavailable for some donors at each locus, so association tests used only the typed subset. According to the authors, the approach could potentially be generalized to other disease states and immunological phenotypes. The only immune exposure information available for the cohort was CMV serostatus. A cluster of highly shared sequence variants was judged likely to represent a technical artifact of the sequencing pipeline. When HLA alleles, especially DR and DQ, strongly co-occurred, attributing TCR associations to individual alleles was difficult. In both the original and validation cohorts, the classifier was reported to diagnose cytomegalovirus status with high specificity and sensitivity. In the study, 164 TCR beta chains were listed as associated with cytomegalovirus. The presence/absence analyses assumed that sequencing depth was roughly uniform across donors, and that assumption may not be true. A further reported finding was that TCR beta sequences accurately predicted the HLA-A and HLA-B alleles for most subjects in the first cohort. In a later genetic analysis, a missense DCLRE1C variant was associated with V-gene and J-gene trimming of TCR beta chains, and the association was replicated in an independent cohort.

Trimming leaves V shorter by 3 bases and J shorter by 6 bases, with the junction holding 3 bases beyond the gene matches. The CDR3 contains 14 residues, cysteine and phenylalanine counted. Only CDR3 DNA is held: 42 bases, read in frame from base 1. Via the germline V gene, CDR1 is SGHRS and CDR2 YFSETQ. Libraries were made using the immunoSEQ multiplex PCR assay. For the multiplex PCR, a mixture combining 60 forward primers for TCR Vbeta segments and 13 reverse primers for TCR Jbeta segments was used. A multiplex PCR assay on genomic DNA amplified the CDR3 region of rearranged TCR beta genes. Amplified TCR beta libraries were sequenced as 87-base-pair reads on the Illumina HiSeq System. The source study handled its data this way. A later analysis counted about 80 million unique TCR beta chains across the 640 or so repertoires, and 10 million to 12 million of these chains were shared by at least two donors. A nearest-neighbor algorithm error-corrected the raw reads and collapsed the reads into unique sequences, merging closely related sequences to remove PCR and sequencing errors. Alignment of CDR3 sequences to IMGT reference sequences was used to assign V, D and J gene segments. For a sequence to be retained, a match of at least six nucleotides was required to both a V gene segment and a J gene segment. A rearrangement was called productive if the CDR3 had no stop codons and remained in frame with V and J, and every other rearrangement was called non-productive. CDR3 was defined by IMGT convention, running from the second conserved V-encoded cysteine to the conserved J-encoded phenylalanine. The earlier analysis of 450 to 750 of the donors excluded any sequence lacking an unambiguous match to a single V gene segment. An earlier analysis of roughly 590 of the donors called V segments functional above 56.7% productive rearrangements and segregating when the between-donor standard deviation exceeded 5%. A statistical classification framework was developed to diagnose cytomegalovirus status using the catalog of TCR beta chain sequences. In a later analysis, TCR nucleotide sequences were compared against IMGT/GENE-DB human TR gene sequences so that V and J genes could be assigned. A later analysis assigned CDR3 sequences and most-parsimonious VDJ recombination scenarios with the TCRdist pipeline. In a later analysis, each TCR beta chain was defined by its CDR3 amino acid sequence together with its V-gene family, and reads without a unique V-gene family were excluded. A later analysis removed several hundred highly shared, low-generation-probability nucleotide sequences to deal with suspected cross-contamination and a sequencing artifact. A later analysis calculated a clonal expansion index for each public chain from normalized within-repertoire ranks of inferred template counts. A later analysis computed generation probabilities with a VDJ recombination model fitted to out-of-frame rearrangements, and checked the results against IGoR. A later analysis scored TCR-TCR, TCR-HLA and TCR-CMV co-occurrence with hypergeometric tests, applying a repertoire-size bias correction to TCR pairs. False discovery rates were estimated in a later analysis by permuting HLA or CMV assignments 20 times. In a later analysis, co-occurring TCRs were grouped using DBSCAN, and TCRdist sequence similarity was added for clustering within HLA-allele-positive subsets. Repertoires with fewer than 30,000 or more than 120,000 public chains, plus five repertoires with anomalous nucleotide sharing, were excluded from co-occurrence clustering. TCRdb limited this immuneACCESS table to in-frame rearrangements with V and J called. A share of clones is missing; checked studies link under half to unresolved V genes, and the rest is unexplained. D and trimming were read from the DNA, whereas the V and J calls and clone size are those reported in that table. For this sample there are under 150,000 clones; 75% appear just once. The ten top clones hold 1.6% of the sample.

A note on this clone: Its recognized antigen is unknown. Per-nucleotide qualities are absent, and no much larger clonotype sits a single base away.

This clonotype originated in a woman under 30 in good health and CMV-seronegative. The source material was PBMCs. The sequence links TRBV5-1 to TRBJ1-4, and 9 bases in between align with TRBD1. The DNA sequence reads TGCGCCAGCAGCTCGGGACAGGGCTATGAAAAACTGTTTTTT. Its protein is CASSSGQGYEKLFF. The full variable domain, completed from the reference TRBV5-1 and TRBJ1-4 proteins outside the CDR3, reads KAGVTQTPRYLIKTRGQQVTLSCSPISGHRSVSWYQQTPGQGLQFLFEYFSETQRNKGNFPGRFSGRQFSNSRSEMNVSTLELGDSALYLCASSSGQGYEKLFFGSGTQLSVL.